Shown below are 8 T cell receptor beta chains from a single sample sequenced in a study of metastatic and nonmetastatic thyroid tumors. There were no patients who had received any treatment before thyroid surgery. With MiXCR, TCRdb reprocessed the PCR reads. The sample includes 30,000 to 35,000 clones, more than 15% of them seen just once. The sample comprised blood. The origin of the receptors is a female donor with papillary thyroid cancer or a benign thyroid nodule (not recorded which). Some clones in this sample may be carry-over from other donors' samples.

The CDR3 sequence: CASSQDVRGAQDTQYF. The CDR3, as DNA: TGCGCCAGCAGCCAAGATGTGCGGGGGGCACAAGATACGCAGTATTTT. This rearrangement joins TRBV4-1 to TRBJ2-3; 8 nucleotides line up with TRBD2. The V segment lost 0 bases and the J segment 5 bases; nucleotides outside the gene matches: 7. This CDR3 has 16 residues. Germline V gene lookup returns CDR1 MGHRA and CDR2 YSYEKL.

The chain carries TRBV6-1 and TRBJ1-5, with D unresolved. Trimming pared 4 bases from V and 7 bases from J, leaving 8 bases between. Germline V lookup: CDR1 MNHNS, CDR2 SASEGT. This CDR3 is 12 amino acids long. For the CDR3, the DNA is TGTGCCAGCAGTGTAACAGTACAGCCCCAGCATTTT. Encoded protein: CASSVTVQPQHF.

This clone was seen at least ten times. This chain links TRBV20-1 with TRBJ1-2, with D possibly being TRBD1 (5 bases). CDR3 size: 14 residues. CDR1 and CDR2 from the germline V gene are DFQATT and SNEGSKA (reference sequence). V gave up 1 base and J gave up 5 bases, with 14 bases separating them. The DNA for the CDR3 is TGCAGTGCTAGAGGAGGGGCAGTGCAATATGGCTACACCTTC. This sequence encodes CSARGGAVQYGYTF.

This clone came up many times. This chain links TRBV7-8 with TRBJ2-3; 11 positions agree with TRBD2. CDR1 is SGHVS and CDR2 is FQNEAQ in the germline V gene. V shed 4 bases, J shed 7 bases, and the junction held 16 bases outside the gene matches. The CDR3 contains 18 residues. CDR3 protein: CASSSRSRGLAVLNTQYF. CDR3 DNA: TGTGCCAGCAGCTCCAGGTCCCGGGGACTAGCGGTACTGAATACGCAGTATTTT.

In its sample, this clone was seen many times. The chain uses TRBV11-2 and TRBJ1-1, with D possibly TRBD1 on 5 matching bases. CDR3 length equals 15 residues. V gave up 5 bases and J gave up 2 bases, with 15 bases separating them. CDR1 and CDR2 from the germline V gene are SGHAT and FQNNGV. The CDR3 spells CASSPGTLINTEAFF. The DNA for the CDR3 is TGTGCCAGCAGCCCTGGGACCCTAATTAACACTGAAGCTTTCTTT.

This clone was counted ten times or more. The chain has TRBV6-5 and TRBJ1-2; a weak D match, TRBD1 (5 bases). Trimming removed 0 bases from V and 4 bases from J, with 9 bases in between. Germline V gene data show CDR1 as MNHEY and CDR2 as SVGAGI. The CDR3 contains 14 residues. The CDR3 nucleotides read TGTGCCAGCAGTTACTCGAGACAGCTCTATGGCTACACCTTC. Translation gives CASSYSRQLYGYTF.

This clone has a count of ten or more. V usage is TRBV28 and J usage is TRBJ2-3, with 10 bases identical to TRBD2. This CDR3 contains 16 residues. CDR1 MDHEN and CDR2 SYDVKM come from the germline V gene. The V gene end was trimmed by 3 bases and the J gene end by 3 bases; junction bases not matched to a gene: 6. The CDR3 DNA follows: TGTGCCAGCAGTTTCGCAGCGGGAGGGTTTACAGATACGCAGTATTTT. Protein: CASSFAAGGFTDTQYF.

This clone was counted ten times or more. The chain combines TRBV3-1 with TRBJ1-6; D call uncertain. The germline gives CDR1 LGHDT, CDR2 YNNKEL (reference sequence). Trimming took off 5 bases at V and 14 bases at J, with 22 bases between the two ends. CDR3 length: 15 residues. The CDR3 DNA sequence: TGTGCCAGCAGCGCCCAATCAGATCTCCCTCTGACCCTCCACTTT. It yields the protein CASSAQSDLPLTLHF. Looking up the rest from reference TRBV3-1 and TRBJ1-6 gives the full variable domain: DTAVSQTPKYLVTQMGNDKSIKCEQNLGHDTMYWYKQDSKKFLKIMFSYNNKELIINETVPNRFSPKSPDKAHLNLHINSLELGDSAVYFCASSAQSDLPLTLHFGNGTRLTVT.